Listed below are T cell receptor beta chains from one sample, sequenced in a study of monozygotic twins with inflammatory bowel disease. TCRdb re-called the 5' RACE reads and catalogs CDR3 proteins one per entry, DNA excluded. The sample has 300,000 to 350,000 distinct CDR3 sequences; the top ten hold 2%. Sequencing input: blood. The receptor set was obtained from a human donor with ulcerative colitis or Crohn's disease, or a healthy co-twin of an affected twin (not recorded which). Both conserved end residues are part of each CDR3.

>TRBV20-1|TRBJ1-3
CSASTGEVWDAIYF
>TRBV28|TRBJ1-1
CASRGAYTEAFF
>TRBV15|TRBJ2-7
CATSSIRPGTPSSYEQYF
>TRBV20-1|TRBJ2-1
CSASKAGVNLGHEQFF
>TRBV20-1|TRBJ2-3
CSAASTSGRDTDTQYF
>TRBV5-1|TRBJ2-1
CASSLGWGLAGDLNEQFF
>TRBV5-1|TRBJ2-1
CASSSTGTGYDNEQFF
>TRBV7-2|TRBJ2-3
CASSDGLARSDTQYF
>TRBV5-1|TRBJ2-7
CASSGQGGEQYF
>TRBV29-1|TRBJ2-5
CSVRASGQETQYF
>TRBV20-1|TRBJ1-3
CSARARQGVGNTIYF
>TRBV20-1|TRBJ1-5
CSAPSPLAGNQPQHF
>TRBV6-5|TRBJ2-1
CASSSTGQGYNEQFF
>TRBV29-1|TRBJ1-5
CSVGYGVNQPQHF
>TRBV5-5|TRBJ2-7
CASSFPTGTQSYEQYF
>TRBV12-3/TRBV12-4|TRBJ2-2
CASSFRLADSTGELFF
>TRBV5-1|TRBJ2-5
CASRAGSQETQYF
>TRBV30|TRBJ2-1
CAWAGDTLYEQFF
>TRBV7-9|TRBJ1-2
CASTPRQDIYGYTF
>TRBV20-1|TRBJ2-1
CSARDKKVRAGKYSYNEQFF
>TRBV6-5|TRBJ1-5
CASSWRSNQPQHF
>TRBV5-1|TRBJ2-7
CASSVPGSYEQYF
>TRBV5-6|TRBJ2-1
CASSSTSRPSNEQFF
>TRBV18|TRBJ2-2
CASSPKSTGELFF
>TRBV7-2|TRBJ2-1
CASSLALTPGEQFF
>TRBV5-1|TRBJ1-1
CASSTPDPSTEAFF
>TRBV5-1|TRBJ2-5
CASSLVLSAETQYF
>TRBV18|TRBJ1-1
CASSRGPDTEAFF
>TRBV3-1|TRBJ2-2
CASSQVQGSGELFF
>TRBV7-7|TRBJ2-7
CASSSPKIGEAVYEQYF
>TRBV28|TRBJ2-1
CASSPPFWRGNNEQFF
>TRBV6-2/TRBV6-3|TRBJ2-7
CASCRNAYEQYF
>TRBV30|TRBJ2-7
CAWSASLSSSEQYF
>TRBV4-1|TRBJ2-3
CASSQLGGGADTQYF
>TRBV7-2|TRBJ2-5
CASSPGASGARTQYF
>TRBV7-2|TRBJ1-2
CASSDRWSYGYTF
>TRBV3-1|TRBJ1-5
CASSLGGSGGSNQPQHF
>TRBV12-3/TRBV12-4|TRBJ2-5
CASSSGYAQYF
>TRBV12-5|TRBJ1-1
CASGPPPGLNTEAFF
>TRBV18|TRBJ1-4
CASSPTAIEKLFF
>TRBV20-1|TRBJ2-5
CSASWTGGQETQYF